The text below deals with one T cell receptor beta chain. The data belong to a study of control samples from healthy donors and cancer patients. The repertoire was sequenced with immunoSEQ multiplex PCR; TCRdb's copy has only in-frame clones and lacks some. The sample includes around 100,000 clones, over 75% of them seen just once. V lost 10 bases and J lost 5, with 18 bases in between. CDR3 size: 13 residues. Germline V gene data show CDR1 as MNHEY and CDR2 as SVGAGI. The clonotype comes from a woman aged 45-59 years in good health. Sequencing was carried out using blood. The chain employs TRBV6-5 and TRBJ2-7; D tentatively reads TRBD1 or TRBD2 (5 bases each). CDR3 DNA sequence: TGTGCCACGGGACGGACCTTCCTAAACGAGCAGTACTTC. It codes for CATGRTFLNEQYF.